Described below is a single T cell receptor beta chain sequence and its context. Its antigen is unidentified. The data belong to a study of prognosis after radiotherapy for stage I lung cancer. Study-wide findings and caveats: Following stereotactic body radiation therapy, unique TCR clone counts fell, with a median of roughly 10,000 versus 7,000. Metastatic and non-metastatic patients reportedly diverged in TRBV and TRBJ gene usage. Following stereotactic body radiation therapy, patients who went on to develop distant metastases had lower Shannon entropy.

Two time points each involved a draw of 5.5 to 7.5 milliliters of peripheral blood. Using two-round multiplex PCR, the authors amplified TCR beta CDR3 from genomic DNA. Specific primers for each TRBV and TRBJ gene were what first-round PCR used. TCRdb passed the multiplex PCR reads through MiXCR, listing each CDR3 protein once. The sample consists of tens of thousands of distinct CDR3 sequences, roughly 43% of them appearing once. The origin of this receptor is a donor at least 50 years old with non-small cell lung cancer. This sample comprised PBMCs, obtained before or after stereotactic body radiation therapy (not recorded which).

The CDR3 nucleotides are TGTGCCATCAAGGGCGGGGGTACCGACGAGCAGTACTTC. Translating gives CAIKGGGTDEQYF. The chain joins TRBV10-3 to TRBJ2-7; TRBD2 agrees at 7 bases. This CDR3 has 13 residues. From germline, CDR1 is ENHRY and CDR2 SYGVKD. V gave up 7 bases and J gave up 5 bases; unmatched junction bases: 8.